Included here is one TCR beta chain sequence, with context. These data come from a study of T cell changes during pregnancy in multiple sclerosis. The table came from immunoSEQ multiplex PCR; TCRdb's copy has only in-frame clones and leaves some out. The top ten hold 7.5% to 8% of the sample, which has 20,000 to 25,000 clones, more than 75% seen once. V was shortened by 10 bases and J by 2 bases, with 11 bases between the two germline ends. The CDR3 is 12 residues long. Germline assignment: CDR1 WNHNN and CDR2 SYGVQD (reference sequence). Sequenced material: CD8+ T cells from peripheral blood mononuclear cells, taken before pregnancy. The receptor was isolated from a female donor with multiple sclerosis, enrolled in a pregnancy study. The gene calls are TRBV10-1 and TRBJ2-5; D perhaps matches TRBD1 (5 bases). Here the CDR3 reads CANFREQETQYF. The CDR3 region has the DNA TGCGCCAACTTCAGGGAACAAGAGACCCAGTACTTC.